This TCR beta chain was sequenced during a study of cytomegalovirus exposure and HLA in healthy donors (dated by TCRdb to 2015 to 2018). Regarding the complete study: The roughly 670 repertoires of the first cohort and the 95 to 150 validation repertoires were produced on the same platform, according to a later analysis. The study aimed to test whether cataloging public T cell receptors could reveal signatures of past pathogen exposure. A separate validation cohort of 100 to 150 different subjects was used in addition to the approximately 610-subject first cohort. The study combined high-throughput TCR immunosequencing, statistical association of individual TCRs with disease status, and machine learning to predict cytomegalovirus infection status.

Study-level results and caveats: In the study, 164 TCR beta chains were listed as associated with cytomegalovirus. A later analysis lacked HLA typing for the validation cohort, so it scored co-occurrence in that cohort across all 110 or so repertoires. Of the cluster scores, around 95% were above 0 in a later analysis, which found that TCRs clustered in the first cohort also tended to co-occur in the 95 to 150 validation repertoires. According to the authors, the approach could potentially be generalized to other disease states and immunological phenotypes. The classifier was reported to diagnose cytomegalovirus status with high specificity and sensitivity in both the original cohort and the validation cohort. Most TCR sequences were seen in very few donors, while some public TCRs were found in many individuals. Three of the identified cytomegalovirus-associated TCR beta chains were confirmed in vitro to be specific for cytomegalovirus antigens.

Library preparation employed the immunoSEQ multiplex PCR assay. As for how the authors treated the data: To diagnose cytomegalovirus status from the catalog of TCR beta chain sequences, a statistical classification framework was built. As stored in TCRdb, this immuneACCESS dataset retains in-frame rearrangements with V and J assigned. A fraction of the clones does not appear; measured against another copy, unresolved V genes explain less than half of the discrepancy, and the remainder lacks a known reason. That table supplies the V and J calls and clone size; D and trimming were determined from the DNA. The sample has around 130,000 clones on record, about 90% of them singletons. Of the sample, around 3.4% is held by the ten largest clones. As regards this clone: Its specific antigen is unknown. Base-call qualities are not available, and no considerably larger clone is one nucleotide away.

The donors were included in the validation cohort of 100 to 150 subjects, a group kept apart from the roughly 610-subject first cohort. The specimen sequenced was PBMCs. This receptor was obtained from a man younger than 40 in good health and CMV-seronegative.

The sequenced DNA is TGCAGCGTTCTAGCTGCGAGCTCCTACAATGAGCAGTTCTTC. This gives the protein CSVLAASSYNEQFF. The rearranged segments are TRBV29-1 and TRBJ2-1; matching of 5 bases hints at TRBD2 as the D gene. Sequences SQVTM (CDR1) and ANQGSEA (CDR2) are obtained from the germline V gene. Its CDR3 holds 14 amino acids, cysteine through phenylalanine. The sequence is cut down to CDR3 DNA, 42 bases in frame from base 1. The trim is 5 bases for V and 0 bases for J, with a gap of 11 bases between the germline ends.